These 21 T cell receptor beta chains were sequenced from one sample in a study of T cell changes during pregnancy in multiple sclerosis (dated by TCRdb to the late 2010s). Library method: the immunoSEQ multiplex PCR assay. TCRdb holds this immuneACCESS table with in-frame rearrangements only. Some clones are missing; in checked studies, unresolved V genes explain under half, and the rest has no known cause. In all, the sample holds more than 40,000 clones, and 91% of those were seen once. The biggest ten clones account for approximately 9% of the sample. The material was CD8+ T cells from peripheral blood mononuclear cells, obtained after pregnancy. These receptors were collected from a female donor with multiple sclerosis, enrolled in a pregnancy study.

CDR3 region: CASSLGGVEQFF. CDR3 in DNA: TGTGCCAGCAGCTTGGGGGGAGTTGAGCAGTTCTTC. This rearrangement joins TRBV5-4 to TRBJ2-1; D may be TRBD2 (5 bases). Per germline, CDR1 SGHNT and CDR2 YYREEE (reference sequence). This CDR3 spans 12 amino acids. V dropped 0 bases and J dropped 9 bases, with 7 bases sitting between them.

The chain's CDR3 is CSVSGGPYEQYF. CDR3 nucleotides: TGCAGCGTTAGCGGGGGGCCGTACGAGCAGTACTTC. The genes are TRBV29-1 and TRBJ2-7; 9 positions agree with TRBD2. This CDR3 spans 12 amino acids. Germline assignment: CDR1 SQVTM and CDR2 ANQGSEA. V was pared by 5 bases and J by 4 bases, with 3 bases of the junction left unmatched.

The CDR3 loop reads CASSATGTVYGYTF. The CDR3 coding sequence is TGTGCCAGCAGCGCAACCGGGACAGTCTATGGCTACACCTTC. The chain combines TRBV7-9 with TRBJ1-2; 7 positions match TRBD1. V lost 5 bases and J lost 4; bases outside the gene matches: 7. In germline, CDR1 is SEHNR, CDR2 FQNEAQ (reference sequence). This CDR3 is 14 amino acids long.

This rearrangement joins TRBV27 to TRBJ1-2; D is uncertain. CDR3 length: 14 residues. V was shortened by 1 base and J by 8 bases, with 14 bases between the two germline ends. The germline V gene has CDR1 MNHEY and CDR2 SMNVEV (reference sequence). The CDR3 nucleotides read TGTGCCAGCAGTTTATTTTTCTTCGGGGAAGGCTACACCTTC. It yields the protein CASSLFFFGEGYTF.

V usage is TRBV19 and J usage is TRBJ2-1, with D tentatively TRBD2 (6 bases). The CDR3 consists of 16 residues. V was pared by 1 base and J by 3 bases, with 13 bases between. Germline loops: CDR1 LNHDA, CDR2 SQIVND (reference sequence). The CDR3 DNA sequence: TGTGCCAGTAGTATAGGTGGAACGGGACTCTACAATGAGCAGTTCTTC. Translated, it gives CASSIGGTGLYNEQFF.

The gene calls are TRBV9 and TRBJ2-1, with a tentative D call TRBD2 (7 bases). Per the germline V gene, CDR1 is SGDLS and CDR2 is YYNGEE. V was shortened by 4 bases and J by 5 bases, with 13 bases between the two germline ends. CDR3 length: 14 residues. The CDR3 loop is CASSFSGGHNEQFF. The CDR3 DNA sequence: TGTGCCAGCAGCTTTTCGGGGGGCCACAATGAGCAGTTCTTC.

The rearrangement joins TRBV15 to TRBJ2-1; the match to TRBD2 covers 9 bases. Trimming took 0 bases from V and 6 from J; bases not matched to a gene: 6. Looked up from germline, CDR1 is LNHNV and CDR2 is YYDKDF (reference sequence). This CDR3 has 16 amino acids. The CDR3 sequence: CATSRDRAGGFNEQFF. The CDR3 coding sequence is TGTGCCACCAGCAGAGATAGGGCGGGAGGGTTCAATGAGCAGTTCTTC.

The V and J genes are TRBV19 and TRBJ1-5; 7 nucleotides match TRBD1. This CDR3 has 17 residues. Germline V gene lookup returns CDR1 LNHDA and CDR2 SQIVND (reference sequence). The V segment lost 0 bases and the J segment 0 bases; nucleotides outside the gene matches: 5. The CDR3 sequence is CASSIDDRVYSNQPQHF. The CDR3 region has the DNA TGTGCCAGTAGTATAGATGACAGGGTCTATAGCAATCAGCCCCAGCATTTT.

This chain uses TRBV7-9 with TRBJ2-1; 9 bases agree with TRBD1. The J segment lost 8 bases and the V segment lost 5 bases, leaving 13 bases of the junction unmatched. Germline-derived CDR1 and CDR2 are SEHNR and FQNEAQ (reference sequence). The length of the CDR3 is 16 residues. CDR3 region: CASSKPGQGEKDEQFF. The CDR3 bases are TGTGCCAGCAGCAAACCGGGACAGGGAGAAAAGGATGAGCAGTTCTTC. Together with reference TRBV7-9 and TRBJ2-1, the CDR3 gives the full variable domain: DTGVSQNPRHKITKRGQNVTFRCDPISEHNRLYWYRQTLGQGPEFLTYFQNEAQLEKSRLLSDRFSAERPKGSFSTLEIQRTEQGDSAMYLCASSKPGQGEKDEQFFGPGTRLTVL.

The V call is TRBV4-3, the J call TRBJ1-6; 11 nucleotides line up with TRBD1. Germline trimming cut 1 base from V and 8 bases from J; bases unmatched to any gene: 10. The CDR3 length is 18 residues. Germline CDR1 is LGHNA and CDR2 is YSLEER. CDR3 in amino acids: CASSQARRRGQGDSPLHF. The CDR3 nucleotides read TGCGCCAGCAGCCAAGCGAGGAGGAGGGGACAGGGGGATTCACCCCTCCACTTT.

The gene calls are TRBV7-8 and TRBJ1-4; no clear D. The CDR3 runs 16 residues. The ends were cut back, 4 bases at V and 8 bases at J, with 20 bases in the middle. CDR1 is SGHVS and CDR2 is FQNEAQ in the germline V gene. CDR3 loop: CASSSSGRLNREKLFF. The CDR3 nucleotides read TGTGCCAGCAGCTCCTCCGGGAGACTAAACCGGGAAAAACTGTTTTTT.

The chain recombines TRBV27 with TRBJ2-2, with D possibly being TRBD2 (5 bases). The CDR3 consists of 13 residues. The germline gives CDR1 MNHEY, CDR2 SMNVEV (reference sequence). V gave up 1 base and J gave up 7 bases, with 7 bases separating them. The CDR3 spells CASSLWGVGELFF. CDR3 in DNA: TGTGCCAGCAGTTTATGGGGAGTCGGGGAGCTGTTTTTT.

This clone showed up just a few times. The V and J genes are TRBV14 and TRBJ1-5, with no clear D. The V gene lost 1 base and the J gene lost 6 bases, with 10 bases spanning the gap. The CDR3 totals 14 residues. Germline loops: CDR1 SGHDN, CDR2 FVKESK. CDR3 DNA sequence: TGTGCCAGCAGCCAAGGAGGAGGCGTTCAGCCCCAGCATTTT. It encodes CASSQGGGVQPQHF.

The V and J genes are TRBV4-1 and TRBJ1-1; no reliable D call. The CDR3 has 15 residues. V dropped 5 bases and J dropped 1 base, with 14 bases sitting between them. Germline V gives CDR1 MGHRA, CDR2 YSYEKL. CDR3 in amino acids: CASSGAVGENTEAFF. The DNA of the CDR3 is TGCGCCAGCAGCGGAGCTGTTGGAGAGAACACTGAAGCTTTCTTT.

The rearrangement joins TRBV6-5 to TRBJ1-1; D unresolved. Trimming pared 2 bases from V and 1 base from J, leaving 14 bases between. The CDR3 sequence is 16 residues long. Germline loops: CDR1 MNHEY, CDR2 SVGAGI. CDR3 sequence: CASSYQAYSENTEAFF. CDR3 coding DNA: TGTGCCAGCAGTTACCAGGCCTACTCAGAGAACACTGAAGCTTTCTTT.

The chain couples TRBV4-1 to TRBJ2-1; TRBD2 matches 7 bases. CDR1 and CDR2 from the germline V gene are MGHRA and YSYEKL. Trimming at V came to 1 base and at J to 2 bases, leaving 5 bases not matched to a gene. The CDR3 spans 16 residues. The CDR3 sequence is CASSQGGGETYNEQFF. The CDR3 DNA reads TGCGCCAGCAGCCAAGGGGGGGGAGAAACCTACAATGAGCAGTTCTTC.

The CDR3: CASSHPGQINQPQHF. The DNA of the CDR3 is TGTGCCAGCAGCCATCCGGGACAGATCAATCAGCCCCAGCATTTT. V is TRBV16 and J is TRBJ1-5, with 7 bases matching TRBD1. Trimming at V came to 3 bases and at J to 3 bases, leaving 5 bases not matched to a gene. The length of the CDR3 is 15 residues. Germline V gene sequence: CDR1 KGHSY, CDR2 FQNENV.

V usage is TRBV7-9 and J usage is TRBJ2-7; 7 bases line up with TRBD1. This CDR3 spans 16 amino acids. The germline CDR1 and CDR2 sequences are SEHNR and FQNEAQ (reference sequence). V dropped 6 bases and J dropped 2; count of bases not matched to a gene: 13. CDR3 coding DNA: TGTGCCAGCAGTCGTTACGGGACAGTGGGGACCTACGAGCAGTACTTC. It specifies CASSRYGTVGTYEQYF.

CDR3 protein: CASSSLTTRGETQYF. The DNA for the CDR3 is TGTGCCAGCAGCTCTCTGACAACCCGGGGAGAGACCCAGTACTTC. The chain has TRBV6-5 and TRBJ2-5; D might be TRBD2 (5 bases). CDR1 and CDR2 (germline): MNHEY, SVGAGI. Trimming took off 6 bases at V and 4 bases at J, with 18 bases between the two ends. CDR3 length: 15 amino acids.

The chain carries TRBV5-1 and TRBJ2-1, with 8 bases lining up with TRBD2. CDR3 length: 14 residues. Germline assignment: CDR1 SGHRS and CDR2 YFSETQ. V shed 5 bases and J 10 bases; nucleotides not matched to a gene: 11. The CDR3 DNA reads TGCGCCAGCAGTTTTGCGGGAGGCTCTAGGGAGCAGTTCTTC. Protein sequence: CASSFAGGSREQFF.

This chain links TRBV4-1 with TRBJ2-7; D is unresolved. The germline gives CDR1 MGHRA, CDR2 YSYEKL. The V end was cut by 1 base, the J end by 1 base, with 5 bases between. The CDR3 is made up of 13 amino acids. CDR3 loop: CASSQASSYEQYF. Here the CDR3 DNA reads TGCGCCAGCAGCCAAGCGAGTTCCTACGAGCAGTACTTC.